This TCR beta chain stems from a study of control samples from healthy donors and cancer patients. Using immunoSEQ multiplex PCR, the repertoire was profiled, and TCRdb retains in-frame clones only, with some absent. The table shows some 110,000 clones, with roughly 92% occurring only once. This clone was seen more than once but under ten times. Germline-derived CDR1 and CDR2 are SGHKS and YYEKEE (reference sequence). After removal of 6 bases from V and 0 bases from J, the junction contained 7 bases not matched to a gene. The CDR3 runs 15 residues. The TCR comes from a man between 25 and 39 years old in good health. The specimen was blood. This chain uses TRBV5-5 with TRBJ2-7; the match to TRBD1 covers 9 bases. The CDR3: CASTLGTGRSYEQYF. CDR3 coding DNA: TGTGCCAGCACCTTAGGGACAGGGCGCTCCTACGAGCAGTACTTC.